The T cell receptor (beta chain) under discussion was sequenced for a study of Graves' ophthalmopathy and Graves' hyperthyroidism. The table lists this clonotype with a count of one. The CDR3 sequence is 14 residues long. Germline-derived CDR1 and CDR2 are DFQATT and SNEGSKA (reference sequence). The V end lost 3 bases, the J end lost 2 bases, and 13 bases lay between the germline ends. The sequenced template was RNA, covering the TCR beta CDR3 region. First-round RT-PCR used HTBI primers; second-round multiplex PCR followed. Each CDR3 protein gets one entry after TCRdb re-called the multiplex PCR reads with MiXCR. Of 150,000 to 200,000 distinct CDR3 sequences detected, just under 40% appear once; the ten largest clones hold 8% to 9%.

The gene calls are TRBV20-1 and TRBJ2-5; D perhaps matches TRBD2 (6 bases). What was sequenced was peripheral blood. The sequence was collected from a man aged 25 to 45 with Graves' ophthalmopathy. CDR3 DNA: TGCAGTGCTAGGTGGTCTAGCGCACAAGAGACCCAGTACTTC. Translation: CSARWSSAQETQYF.